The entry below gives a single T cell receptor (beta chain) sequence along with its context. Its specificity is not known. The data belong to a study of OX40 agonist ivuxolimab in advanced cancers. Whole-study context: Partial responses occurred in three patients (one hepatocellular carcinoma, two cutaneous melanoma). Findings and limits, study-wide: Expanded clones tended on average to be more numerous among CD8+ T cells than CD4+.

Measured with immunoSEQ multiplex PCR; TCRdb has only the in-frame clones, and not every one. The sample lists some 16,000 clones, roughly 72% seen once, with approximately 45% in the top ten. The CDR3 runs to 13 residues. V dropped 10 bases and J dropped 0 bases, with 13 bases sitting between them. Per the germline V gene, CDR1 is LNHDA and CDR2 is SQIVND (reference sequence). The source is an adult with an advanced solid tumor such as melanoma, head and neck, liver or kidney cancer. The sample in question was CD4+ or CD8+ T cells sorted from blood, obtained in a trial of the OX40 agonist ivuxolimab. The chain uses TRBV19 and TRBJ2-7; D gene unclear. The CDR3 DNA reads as TGTGCCACTGGGGTCGGAAGCTCCTACGAGCAGTACTTC. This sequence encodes CATGVGSSYEQYF.